The 9 T cell receptor beta chains below were found in one sample sequenced in a study of CXCR3-negative and CXCR3-positive naive CD8 T cells. UMI-labeled 5' RACE TRB cDNA libraries were prepared from the cells. TCRdb processed the 5' RACE reads again and assigns one entry to each CDR3 protein, with no DNA. The table lists about 41,000 distinct CDR3 sequences. Sequencing used naive CXCR3- CD8+ T cells from blood. The subset was: CD45RO-CCR7+CD27+CD95- naive CD8+ T cells lacking CXCR3 (TNR3-). All receptors come from a human donor in good health. Some clones in this sample may be carry-over from other donors' samples.

The rearrangement links TRBV12-3 or TRBV12-4 to TRBJ1-6. This CDR3 comprises 15 residues. The CDR3 loop reads CASSWIRDLGSPLHF.

The chain recombines TRBV7-2 with TRBJ2-1. The CDR3 has 18 residues. Germline V gene sequence: CDR1 SGHTA, CDR2 FQGNSA. This CDR3 is CASSLPNLGFPPHNEQFF.

V is TRBV19 and J is TRBJ2-1; TCRdb's D gene call, TRBD1, goes unchecked for lack of DNA. The CDR3 has 14 residues. Germline lookup yields CDR1 LNHDA and CDR2 SQIVND (reference sequence). The CDR3 protein is CASTPGQDYNEQFF.

V is TRBV7-6 and J is TRBJ2-1; the TCRdb call, TRBD2, lacks DNA for checking. The germline CDR1 and CDR2 sequences are SGHVS and FNYEAQ. The CDR3 runs to 14 residues. The CDR3 loop is CASSFGTLHNEQFF.

The rearrangement links TRBV28 to TRBJ1-5; as DNA is missing, the TRBD1 call by TCRdb cannot be tested. Germline loops: CDR1 MDHEN, CDR2 SYDVKM. The CDR3 runs to 14 residues. Here the CDR3 reads CASSFRQGNQPQHF.

The rearrangement links TRBV7-8 to TRBJ2-3. Germline lookup yields CDR1 SGHVS and CDR2 FQNEAQ. There are 12 residues in the CDR3. CDR3 sequence: CASSLGTELEYF.

The V call is TRBV20-1, the J call TRBJ2-7; TCRdb indicates TRBD1, and absent DNA this call remains unverified. The CDR3 is 15 residues long. Germline V lookup: CDR1 DFQATT, CDR2 SNEGSKA (reference sequence). The CDR3 loop reads CSARDQGTVLNEQYF.

The rearrangement joins TRBV29-1 to TRBJ1-1; TCRdb gives TRBD1 as the D gene, but with no DNA this cannot be confirmed. The CDR3 is 16 amino acids. Germline CDR1 is SQVTM and CDR2 is ANQGSEA. The CDR3 spells CSVSPRKGGLNTEAFF.

The gene calls are TRBV29-1 and TRBJ2-1; the D call of TRBD2 rests on TCRdb alone, since no DNA is present to check it. CDR1 is SQVTM, CDR2 ANQGSEA, per germline. The CDR3 consists of 19 residues. The CDR3 loop is CSVEDPGGTSGFSYNEQFF.